One sample yielded the 11 T cell receptor beta chains listed below, sequenced in a study of post-analysis software for immune sequencing data. Presence of unique molecular identifiers characterized the TCR beta cDNA libraries. TCRdb reprocessed the PCR reads via MiXCR and lists one record per CDR3 protein. The sample has 650,000 to 850,000 distinct CDR3 sequences; about 50% are singletons. The study's findings and limits: Four or five TRBV segments occurring more often in patients than controls included TRBV5-6, TRBV5-1 and TRBV20-1.

The antigens of these receptors remain unknown. The material sequenced was blood. These receptors were collected from a girl aged 10 to 17 with multiple sclerosis.

This clonotype came up once. The V call is TRBV2, the J call TRBJ2-1, with D uncertain. CDR1 is SNHLY and CDR2 is FYNNEI in the germline V gene. This CDR3 is built from 12 residues. The V gene lost 7 bases and the J gene lost 5 bases, with 9 bases spanning the gap. CDR3 DNA sequence: TGTGCCAGCACTAGAGTAAACAATGAGCAGTTCTTC. Protein: CASTRVNNEQFF.

The chain has TRBV25-1 and TRBJ1-2, with D hard to call. Germline CDR1 is MGHDK and CDR2 is SYGVNS. The CDR3 totals 13 residues. With 6 bases removed from V and 6 bases from J, the gap between germline ends came to 14 bases. CDR3 loop: CASRSILRDGYTF. DNA for the CDR3: TGTGCCAGCAGAAGTATTCTCAGAGATGGCTACACCTTC.

J is TRBJ2-7 and V is TRBV20-1; 7 bases are a match to TRBD1. CDR1 is DFQATT, CDR2 SNEGSKA, per germline (reference sequence). The CDR3 extends over 11 amino acids. V gave up 5 bases and J gave up 9 bases; unmatched junction bases: 7. CDR3 nucleotides: TGCAGTGCTGGGCGACAGGGTGTGCAGTACTTC. This translates into CSAGRQGVQYF.

V and J are TRBV5-1 and TRBJ1-1; D call uncertain. CDR3 length equals 15 residues. Looked up from germline, CDR1 is SGHRS and CDR2 is YFSETQ. The V gene lost 2 bases and the J gene lost 2 bases, with 13 bases spanning the gap. CDR3 nucleotides: TGCGCCAGCAGCTTAGACCATCAATTTAACACTGAAGCTTTCTTT. Translation: CASSLDHQFNTEAFF.

J is TRBJ1-2 and V is TRBV20-1, with unresolved D. Germline lookup yields CDR1 DFQATT and CDR2 SNEGSKA (reference sequence). The V end lost 6 bases, the J end lost 6 bases, and 8 bases lay between the germline ends. The length of the CDR3 is 10 residues. The CDR3 bases are TGCAGTGCCCTTAGGGATGGCTACACCTTC. Protein product: CSALRDGYTF.

The V gene is TRBV6-6, the J gene TRBJ2-1; 11 nucleotides match TRBD2. Germline CDR1 reads MNHNY; CDR2 reads SVGAGI (reference sequence). The CDR3 is 14 residues long. Unmatched junction bases numbered 5, after V lost 8 bases and J lost 5 bases. The CDR3 DNA reads as TGTGCCAGCGCTACTAGCGGGGGAGACAATGAGCAGTTCTTC. This translates into CASATSGGDNEQFF.

The CDR3 protein is CASSVTWGTNQPQHF. In DNA, the CDR3 is TGCGCCAGCAGCGTTACTTGGGGTACCAATCAGCCCCAGCATTTT. The rearrangement links TRBV10-2 to TRBJ1-5; D remains ambiguous. There are 15 residues in the CDR3. Per the germline V gene, CDR1 is WSHSY and CDR2 is SAAADI. V gave up 6 bases and J gave up 3 bases, with 15 bases separating them.

The chain couples TRBV5-1 to TRBJ2-7; D unclear. The V gene lost 0 bases and the J gene lost 0 bases, with 10 bases spanning the gap. From germline, CDR1 is SGHRS and CDR2 YFSETQ. The CDR3 runs 15 residues. The CDR3 coding sequence is TGCGCCAGCAGCTTGGAACTGCCGGGCTCCTACGAGCAGTACTTC. Its translation: CASSLELPGSYEQYF.

The V and J genes are TRBV5-1 and TRBJ2-5, with D maybe TRBD1 (7 bases). Trimming shortened V by 2 bases and J by 5 bases, and 16 bases separated the two germline ends. CDR1 is SGHRS, CDR2 YFSETQ, per germline. This CDR3 is 15 amino acids long. DNA for the CDR3: TGCGCCAGCAGCTTTCAGCCAGGGGGGTTCGAGACCCAGTACTTC. It yields the protein CASSFQPGGFETQYF.

This clonotype was counted once. This chain's CDR3 is CASSGPGTDDNYGYTF. In DNA, the CDR3 is TGCGCCAGCAGTGGGCCTGGGACCGATGATAACTATGGCTACACCTTC. This rearrangement joins TRBV5-1 to TRBJ1-2, with a possible D match to TRBD1 (5 bases). The V gene's germline CDR1 is SGHRS and CDR2 YFSETQ. The CDR3 extends over 16 amino acids. V dropped 5 bases and J dropped 1 base, with 18 bases sitting between them.

This clonotype occurred a few times. The rearrangement uses TRBV14 and TRBJ2-5; unclear D gene. CDR3 size: 13 residues. CDR1 SGHDN and CDR2 FVKESK come from the germline V gene. V was shortened by 2 bases and J by 5 bases, with 9 bases between the two germline ends. CDR3 region: CASSQNLVETQYF. The CDR3 DNA reads as TGTGCCAGCAGCCAAAACCTTGTGGAGACCCAGTACTTC. The full variable domain, completed using reference TRBV14 and TRBJ2-5, is EAGVTQFPSHSVIEKGQTVTLRCDPISGHDNLYWYRRVMGKEIKFLLHFVKESKQDESGMPNNRFLAERTGGTYSTLKVQPAELEDSGVYFCASSQNLVETQYFGPGTRLLVL.